One T cell receptor (beta chain) is described in this entry. Germline V gives CDR1 SGHTA, CDR2 FQGNSA. The CDR3 contains 17 residues. V was clipped by 3 bases and J by 0 bases; unmatched bases: 8. The entry originates in a study of blood T cell repertoires in COVID-19. The table came from immunoSEQ multiplex PCR; TCRdb's copy has only in-frame clones and leaves some out. The sample has under 300,000 clones; 86% are singletons. Sequencing input: peripheral blood. The TCR sequence derives from a man aged 60 to 69 with acute or convalescent COVID-19. The V gene is TRBV7-2, the J gene TRBJ2-1, with 7 bases matching TRBD1. CDR3 sequence (DNA): TGTGCCAGCAGCTTGCGCCCACAGGGGCGCTCCTACAATGAGCAGTTCTTC. Protein sequence: CASSLRPQGRSYNEQFF.